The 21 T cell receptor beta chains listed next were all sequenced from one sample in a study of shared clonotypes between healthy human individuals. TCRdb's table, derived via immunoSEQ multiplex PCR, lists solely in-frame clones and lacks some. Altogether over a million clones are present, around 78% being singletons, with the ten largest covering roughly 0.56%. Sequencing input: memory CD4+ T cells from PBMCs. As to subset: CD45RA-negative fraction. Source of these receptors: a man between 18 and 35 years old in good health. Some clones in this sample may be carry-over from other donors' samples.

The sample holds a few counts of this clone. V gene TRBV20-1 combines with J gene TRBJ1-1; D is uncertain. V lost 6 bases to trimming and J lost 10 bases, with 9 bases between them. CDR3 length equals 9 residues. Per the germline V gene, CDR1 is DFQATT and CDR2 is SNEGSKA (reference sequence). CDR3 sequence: CSAYPLAFF. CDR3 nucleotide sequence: TGCAGTGCCTACCCCCTAGCTTTCTTT.

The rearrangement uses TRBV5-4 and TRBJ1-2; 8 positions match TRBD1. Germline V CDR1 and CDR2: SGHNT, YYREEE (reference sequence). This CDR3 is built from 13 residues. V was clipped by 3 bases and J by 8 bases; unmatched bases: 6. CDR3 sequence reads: CASSSDRARGYTF. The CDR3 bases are TGTGCCAGCAGCTCGGACAGGGCTCGAGGCTACACCTTC.

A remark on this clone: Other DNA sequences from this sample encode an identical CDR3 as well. The CDR3 protein is CSVRRTSGMGEQFF. The CDR3 DNA follows: TGCAGCGTTCGCCGAACTAGCGGGATGGGTGAGCAGTTCTTC. The gene calls are TRBV29-1 and TRBJ2-1; 10 bases agree with TRBD2. The V and J ends lost 5 bases and 9 bases, in that order; junction bases with no gene match: 10. Germline CDR1 SQVTM, CDR2 ANQGSEA. There are 14 residues in the CDR3.

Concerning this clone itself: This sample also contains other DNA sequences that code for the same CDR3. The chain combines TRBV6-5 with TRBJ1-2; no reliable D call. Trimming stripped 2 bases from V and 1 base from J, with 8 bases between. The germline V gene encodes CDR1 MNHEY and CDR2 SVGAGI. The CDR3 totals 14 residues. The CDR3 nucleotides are TGTGCCAGCAGTTACCGCGAGCTTAACTATGGCTACACCTTC. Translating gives CASSYRELNYGYTF.

The CDR3 here is CASSWGQGGRTGELFF. DNA of the CDR3: TGTGCCAGCAGCTGGGGACAGGGGGGGCGAACCGGGGAGCTGTTTTTT. The J gene is TRBJ2-2, the V gene TRBV5-4; the match to TRBD1 covers 11 bases. CDR1 is SGHNT, CDR2 YYREEE, per germline (reference sequence). CDR3 length equals 16 residues. The trim removed 3 bases at V and 5 bases at J, leaving 6 bases unmatched.

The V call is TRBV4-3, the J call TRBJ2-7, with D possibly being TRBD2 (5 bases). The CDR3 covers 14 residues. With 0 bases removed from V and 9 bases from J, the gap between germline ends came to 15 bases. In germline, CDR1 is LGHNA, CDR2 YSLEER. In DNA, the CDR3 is TGCGCCAGCAGCCAAGATCATGGAGGCGGGCGGCAGTACTTC. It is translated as CASSQDHGGGRQYF.

The CDR3 protein is CASSLIGSGPSYEQYF. CDR3 DNA sequence: TGTGCCAGCAGTTTAATCGGTAGCGGGCCCTCCTACGAGCAGTACTTC. The V call is TRBV28, the J call TRBJ2-7; 7 positions match TRBD2. In germline, CDR1 is MDHEN, CDR2 SYDVKM. This CDR3 has 16 residues. With 2 bases clipped from V and 0 bases from J, the junction kept 7 bases outside the gene matches.

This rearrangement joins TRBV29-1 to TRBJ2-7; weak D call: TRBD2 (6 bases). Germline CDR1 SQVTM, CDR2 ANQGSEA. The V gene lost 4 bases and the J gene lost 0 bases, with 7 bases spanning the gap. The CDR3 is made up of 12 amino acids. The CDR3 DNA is TGCAGCGTTGGGCGGGGCTCCTACGAGCAGTACTTC. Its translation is CSVGRGSYEQYF.

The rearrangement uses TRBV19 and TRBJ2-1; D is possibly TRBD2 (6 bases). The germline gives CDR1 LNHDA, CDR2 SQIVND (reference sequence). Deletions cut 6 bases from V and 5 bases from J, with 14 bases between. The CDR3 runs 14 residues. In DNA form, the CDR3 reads TGTGCCAGTAGCCCTCATCGCGGGGACAATGAGCAGTTCTTC. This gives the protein CASSPHRGDNEQFF. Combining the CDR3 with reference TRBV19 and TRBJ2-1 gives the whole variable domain DGGITQSPKYLFRKEGQNVTLSCEQNLNHDAMYWYRQDPGQGLRLIYYSQIVNDFQKGDIAEGYSVSREKKESFPLTVTSAQKNPTAFYLCASSPHRGDNEQFFGPGTRLTVL.

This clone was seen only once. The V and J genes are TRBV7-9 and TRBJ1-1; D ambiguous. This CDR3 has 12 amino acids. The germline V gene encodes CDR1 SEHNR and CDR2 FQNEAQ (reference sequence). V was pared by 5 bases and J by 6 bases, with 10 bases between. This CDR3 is CASSAGVPEAFF. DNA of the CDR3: TGTGCCAGCAGCGCCGGGGTACCTGAAGCTTTCTTT.

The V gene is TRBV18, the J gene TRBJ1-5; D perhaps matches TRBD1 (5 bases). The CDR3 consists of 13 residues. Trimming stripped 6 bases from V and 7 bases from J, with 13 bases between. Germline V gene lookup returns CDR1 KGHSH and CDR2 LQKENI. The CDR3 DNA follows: TGTGCCAGCTCCTCAGGGACCGGGCAGCCCCAGCATTTT. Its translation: CASSSGTGQPQHF.

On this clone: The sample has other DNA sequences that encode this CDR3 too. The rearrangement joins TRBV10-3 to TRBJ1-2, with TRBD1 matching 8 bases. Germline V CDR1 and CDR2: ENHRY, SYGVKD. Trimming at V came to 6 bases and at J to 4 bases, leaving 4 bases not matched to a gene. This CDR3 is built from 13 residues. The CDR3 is CAISGTGFYGYTF. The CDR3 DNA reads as TGTGCCATCAGCGGGACAGGCTTCTATGGCTACACCTTC.

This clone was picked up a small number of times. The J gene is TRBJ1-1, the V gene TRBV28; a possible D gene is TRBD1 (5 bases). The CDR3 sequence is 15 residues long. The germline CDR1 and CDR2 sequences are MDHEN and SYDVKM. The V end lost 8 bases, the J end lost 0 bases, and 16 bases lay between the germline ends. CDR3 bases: TGTGCCAGCGACTCCCCGACAGAACTGAACACTGAAGCTTTCTTT. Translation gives CASDSPTELNTEAFF. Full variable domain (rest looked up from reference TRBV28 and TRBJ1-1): DVKVTQSSRYLVKRTGEKVFLECVQDMDHENMFWYRQDPGLGLRLIYFSYDVKMKEKGDIPEGYSVSREKKERFSLILESASTNQTSMYLCASDSPTELNTEAFFGQGTRLTVV.

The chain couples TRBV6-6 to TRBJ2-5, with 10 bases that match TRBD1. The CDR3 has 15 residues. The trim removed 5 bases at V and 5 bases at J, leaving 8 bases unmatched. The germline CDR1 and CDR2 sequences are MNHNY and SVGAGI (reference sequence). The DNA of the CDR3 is TGTGCCAGCAGTCCCCGACAGGGGGCAGGGGAGACCCAGTACTTC. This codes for CASSPRQGAGETQYF.

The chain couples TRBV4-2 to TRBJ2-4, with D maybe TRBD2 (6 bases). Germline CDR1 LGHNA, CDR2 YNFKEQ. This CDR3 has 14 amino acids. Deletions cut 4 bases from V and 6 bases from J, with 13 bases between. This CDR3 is CASSPRESGNIQYF. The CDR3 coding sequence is TGTGCCAGCAGCCCACGGGAGTCTGGAAACATTCAGTACTTC.

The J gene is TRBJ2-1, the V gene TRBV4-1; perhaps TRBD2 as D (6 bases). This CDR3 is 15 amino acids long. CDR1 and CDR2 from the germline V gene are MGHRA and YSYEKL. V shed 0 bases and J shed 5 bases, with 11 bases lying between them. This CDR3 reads CASSQDRGGNNEQFF. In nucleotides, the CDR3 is TGCGCCAGCAGCCAAGACCGGGGAGGAAACAATGAGCAGTTCTTC.

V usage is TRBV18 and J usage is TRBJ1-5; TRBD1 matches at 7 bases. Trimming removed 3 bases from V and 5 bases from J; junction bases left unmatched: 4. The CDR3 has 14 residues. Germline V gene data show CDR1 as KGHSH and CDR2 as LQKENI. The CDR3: CASSPGQLDQPQHF. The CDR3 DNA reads TGTGCCAGCTCACCGGGACAGTTAGATCAGCCCCAGCATTTT.

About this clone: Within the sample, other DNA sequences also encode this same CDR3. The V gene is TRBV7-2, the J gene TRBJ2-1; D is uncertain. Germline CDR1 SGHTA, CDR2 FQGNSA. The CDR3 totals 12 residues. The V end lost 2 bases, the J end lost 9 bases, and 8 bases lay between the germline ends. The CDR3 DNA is TGTGCCAGCAGCTTACAGTTCCGTGAGCAGTTCTTC. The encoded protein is CASSLQFREQFF. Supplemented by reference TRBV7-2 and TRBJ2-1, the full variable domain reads GAGVSQSPSNKVTEKGKDVELRCDPISGHTALYWYRQSLGQGLEFLIYFQGNSAPDKSGLPSDRFSAERTGGSVSTLTIQRTQQEDSAVYLCASSLQFREQFFGPGTRLTVL.

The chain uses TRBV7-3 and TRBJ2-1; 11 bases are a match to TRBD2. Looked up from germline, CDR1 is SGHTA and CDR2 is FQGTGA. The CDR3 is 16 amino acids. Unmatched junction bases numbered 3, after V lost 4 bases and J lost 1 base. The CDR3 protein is CASSSRLAGSYNEQFF. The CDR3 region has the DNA TGTGCCAGCAGCTCGAGACTAGCGGGGTCCTACAATGAGCAGTTCTTC.

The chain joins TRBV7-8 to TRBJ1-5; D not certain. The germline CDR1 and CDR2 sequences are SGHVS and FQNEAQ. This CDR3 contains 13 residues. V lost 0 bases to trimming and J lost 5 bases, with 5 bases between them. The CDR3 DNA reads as TGTGCCAGCAGCTTAGCGGGTGATCAGCCCCAGCATTTT. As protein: CASSLAGDQPQHF.

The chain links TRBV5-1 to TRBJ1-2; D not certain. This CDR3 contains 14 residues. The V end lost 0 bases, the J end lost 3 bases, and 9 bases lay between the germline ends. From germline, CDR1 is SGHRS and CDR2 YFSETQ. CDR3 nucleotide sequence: TGCGCCAGCAGCTTGGCTGGGATCGACTATGGCTACACCTTC. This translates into CASSLAGIDYGYTF.